This T cell receptor (beta chain) was sequenced for a study of monozygotic twins with inflammatory bowel disease. Germline-derived CDR1 and CDR2 are SGHTA and FQGTGA. CDR3 length: 19 residues. No DNA is given; TCRdb re-called the 5' RACE reads and lists each CDR3 protein once. The specimen's table records roughly 200,000 distinct CDR3 sequences. V gene TRBV7-3 combines with J gene TRBJ2-6; TCRdb picks TRBD1, but there is no DNA to check that call. Sample: blood. This TCR was recovered from a human donor with ulcerative colitis or Crohn's disease, or a healthy co-twin of an affected twin (not recorded which). CDR3 amino acids: CASSLYPGQSSSGANVLTF.